Presented here are 32 T cell receptor beta chains from one specimen sequenced in a study of T cell clonality in common variable immunodeficiency. Libraries were prepared by immunoSEQ multiplex PCR; TCRdb keeps only in-frame clonotypes and omits some of them. The sample presents fewer than 40,000 clones, none singletons. Sequencing was carried out using peripheral blood mononuclear cells. These receptors came from a person aged 18 to 70 in good health.

This clone was found many times. The DNA ends 3 residues before the CDR3 does, and the rest of the CDR3 is filled in from the germline J gene. The rearrangement links TRBV28 to TRBJ2-1; 10 positions agree with TRBD2. CDR1 is MDHEN, CDR2 SYDVKM, per germline. This CDR3 contains 17 residues. V was clipped by 7 bases and J by 3 bases; unmatched bases: 12. CDR3 sequence reads: CASTTSGEGRSYNEQFF. The covered CDR3 bases are TGTGCCAGCACCACTAGCGGGGAGGGTAGAAGCTACAATGAG.

Ten or more counts support this clone. Read coverage stops 3 residues before the CDR3 terminus; the germline J gene supplies the remainder. This chain links TRBV19 with TRBJ2-7; possibly TRBD1 for D (5 bases). Germline loops: CDR1 LNHDA, CDR2 SQIVND (reference sequence). This CDR3 is 14 amino acids long. The V end lost 5 bases, the J end lost 2 bases, and 13 bases lay between the germline ends. CDR3 amino acids: CASSLYRIAYEQYF. The covered CDR3 bases are TGTGCCAGTAGTTTGTACAGGATTGCCTACGAG.

This clone occurred many times. The read finishes 3 residues shy of the CDR3 end, and the germline J gene is used to complete it. The chain couples TRBV7-9 to TRBJ1-2; the match to TRBD1 covers 7 bases. The CDR3 runs to 15 residues. Germline-derived CDR1 and CDR2 are SEHNR and FQNEAQ (reference sequence). The ends lost 5 bases at V and 0 bases at J; junction bases unmatched: 6. The CDR3: CASSAPGTANYGYTF. CDR3 DNA, as far as it was read: TGTGCCAGCAGCGCCCCCGGGACAGCTAACTATGGC.

This clone was picked up many times. The read ends 3 residues early relative to the CDR3; the germline J gene fills the gap. This chain uses TRBV5-1 with TRBJ1-2; 10 bases agree with TRBD1. Germline values: CDR1 SGHRS, CDR2 YFSETQ. V lost 4 bases, J lost 3 bases, and 3 bases stayed unmatched. The CDR3 runs to 14 residues. CDR3 in amino acids: CASSQTGGDYGYTF. The CDR3 bases that were read are TGCGCCAGCAGCCAGACAGGGGGCGACTATGGC. Looking up the rest from reference TRBV5-1 and TRBJ1-2 gives the full variable domain: KAGVTQTPRYLIKTRGQQVTLSCSPISGHRSVSWYQQTPGQGLQFLFEYFSETQRNKGNFPGRFSGRQFSNSRSEMNVSTLELGDSALYLCASSQTGGDYGYTFGSGTRLTVV.

This clone was found many times. CDR3 bases read: TGCAGTGTGAATATCCAACAACAAGAGACC. Its protein is CSVNIQQQET. The full CDR3 protein reads CSVNIQQQETQYF. This sequence joins TRBV20-1 and TRBJ2-5; D call uncertain. The CDR3 goes on 3 residues after the read ends, and that part is filled in from the germline J gene. This CDR3 comprises 13 residues. The V end lost 7 bases, the J end lost 2 bases, and 14 bases lay between the germline ends. The germline V gene encodes CDR1 DFQATT and CDR2 SNEGSKA (reference sequence).

This clone showed up many times. The read terminates 3 residues before the CDR3 end, so the remaining end is supplied by the germline J gene. The chain joins TRBV5-4 to TRBJ1-1; 8 positions match TRBD1. In germline, CDR1 is SGHNT, CDR2 YYREEE (reference sequence). The CDR3 runs 13 residues. After removal of 6 bases from V and 4 bases from J, the junction contained 5 bases not matched to a gene. Incomplete CDR3 DNA: TGTGCCAGCACCTGGGACAGGATCACTGAA. This codes for CASTWDRITE. The entire CDR3 protein reads CASTWDRITEAFF.

This clone was picked up many times. The read is 3 residues too short to cover the CDR3 end, so that end is filled in from the germline J gene. The chain recombines TRBV20-1 with TRBJ1-5; no clear D. Germline V lookup: CDR1 DFQATT, CDR2 SNEGSKA (reference sequence). The CDR3 has 14 amino acids. V lost 5 bases and J 2 bases, leaving 13 bases between the germline ends. Partial CDR3 DNA: TGCAGTGCTCAGACGGCGGCAGGCAATCAGCCC. It encodes CSAQTAAGNQP. The whole CDR3 reads CSAQTAAGNQPQHF.

This clone is medium-sized within its sample. The missing CDR3 end, 3 residues past where the read stops, is filled in from the germline J gene. The genes are TRBV29-1 and TRBJ2-3, with a weak D call TRBD1 (7 bases). The CDR3 has 13 residues. Trimming removed 7 bases at V and 2 bases at J, with 13 bases between. Germline V gene sequence: CDR1 SQVTM, CDR2 ANQGSEA. The CDR3 protein is CSAAGGNTDTQYF. CDR3 DNA (partial): TGCAGCGCCGCAGGGGGGAACACAGATACG.

This clone appeared many times. The CDR3 end falls 3 residues outside the read, so it is completed with the germline J gene. This rearrangement joins TRBV6-2 or TRBV6-3 to TRBJ1-5; D is ambiguous. Trimming pared 0 bases from V and 9 bases from J, leaving 9 bases between. The CDR3 has 13 residues. Per the germline V gene, CDR1 is MNHEY and CDR2 is SVGEGT. The DNA read from the CDR3 is TGTGCCAGCAGTTACTCCCCGAGCTTGCCC. Translated: CASSYSPSLP. The full CDR3 is CASSYSPSLPQHF.

This clone has at least ten counts. From the germline J gene comes the end of the CDR3, since the read stops 3 residues before it. The V gene is TRBV20-1, the J gene TRBJ1-1; D is unclear. Germline loops: CDR1 DFQATT, CDR2 SNEGSKA (reference sequence). The CDR3 loop spans 12 amino acids. Here the CDR3 reads CSARDGGREAFF. The DNA read from the CDR3 is TGCAGTGCTAGAGATGGAGGGCGAGAA.

This clone was seen many times. This chain's CDR3 is CAWSLGYSNQPQHF. The covered CDR3 bases are TGTGCCTGGAGTCTCGGTTATAGCAATCAGCCC. V and J are TRBV30 and TRBJ1-5; D is ambiguous. Coverage ceases 3 residues before the CDR3 finishes, and the germline J gene fills in the end. V shed 2 bases and J shed 0 bases, with 8 bases lying between them. Per the germline V gene, CDR1 is GTSNPN and CDR2 is SVGIG (reference sequence). The CDR3 runs to 14 residues.

This clone has a count of ten or more. The read gets to within 3 residues of the CDR3 end, and the germline J gene fills in the rest. This chain uses TRBV29-1 with TRBJ1-2; TRBD1 matches at 8 bases. V dropped 5 bases and J dropped 6; count of bases not matched to a gene: 5. Germline CDR1 reads SQVTM; CDR2 reads ANQGSEA. The CDR3 length is 12 residues. CDR3 bases read: TGCAGCGTTACCGGACAGGGAGATGGC. Its translation is CSVTGQGDG. The entire CDR3 protein is CSVTGQGDGYTF.

This clone was found many times. The read ends 3 residues early relative to the CDR3; the germline J gene fills the gap. The chain uses TRBV6-2 or TRBV6-3 and TRBJ2-1; a weak D match, TRBD2 (6 bases). Trimming removed 11 bases at V and 0 bases at J, with 8 bases between. CDR1 and CDR2 from the germline V gene are MNHEY and SVGEGT. CDR3 length equals 12 residues. CDR3 sequence reads: CAGGLSYNEQFF. The CDR3 bases that were read are TGTGCCGGGGGACTCTCCTACAATGAG.

The table lists this clone with many counts. The missing CDR3 end, 3 residues past where the read stops, is filled in from the germline J gene. V is TRBV20-1 and J is TRBJ2-2; perhaps TRBD1 as D (6 bases). The V end lost 5 bases, the J end lost 1 base, and 11 bases lay between the germline ends. Germline V lookup: CDR1 DFQATT, CDR2 SNEGSKA (reference sequence). This CDR3 is built from 14 residues. The CDR3 loop is CSAQQGGNTGELFF. CDR3 DNA (partial): TGCAGTGCTCAACAGGGCGGGAACACCGGGGAG.

This clone occurred many times. The observed sequence ends 3 residues before the CDR3 terminus, with the missing tail filled in from the germline J gene. The V gene is TRBV5-1, the J gene TRBJ2-5, with D possibly being TRBD1 (5 bases). This CDR3 region has 14 residues. V was shortened by 1 base and J by 1 base, with 8 bases between the two germline ends. The V gene's germline CDR1 is SGHRS and CDR2 YFSETQ. CDR3 loop: CASSLQGGQETQYF. Incomplete CDR3 DNA: TGCGCCAGCAGCTTGCAGGGCGGCCAAGAGACC.

There are many counts of this clone. Read sequence stops 3 residues before the CDR3 end, and the germline J gene provides the missing end. The V and J genes are TRBV7-6 and TRBJ2-5; TRBD2 might be the D (6 bases). The CDR3 runs 13 residues. Trimming cost V 0 bases and J 7 bases, with 9 bases left between them. CDR1 is SGHVS and CDR2 is FNYEAQ in the germline V gene. The CDR3 is CASSLAAGLTQYF. CDR3 DNA (partial): TGTGCCAGCAGCTTAGCGGCGGGGTTGACC.

This clone has a count of ten or more. The CDR3 end falls 3 residues outside the read, so it is completed with the germline J gene. The rearrangement uses TRBV2 and TRBJ1-1; possibly TRBD1 for D (6 bases). Per germline, CDR1 SNHLY and CDR2 FYNNEI. The CDR3 consists of 13 residues. CDR3 sequence: CARGGTLKARAFF. Incomplete CDR3 DNA: TGTGCCAGGGGGGGGACACTCAAGGCGCGG.

Concerning this clone itself: The sequence runs out 3 residues before the end of the CDR3; the remainder is reconstructed from the germline J gene. V and J are TRBV6-2 or TRBV6-3 and TRBJ1-2; D uncertain. The CDR3 contains 13 residues. The V gene's germline CDR1 is MNHEY and CDR2 SVGEGT. CDR3 bases read: TGTGCCAGCAGTTACTTTCGCACAGATACC. This gives the protein CASSYFRTDT. The complete CDR3 reads CASSYFRTDTYTF.

This clone occurred many times. With the read ending 3 residues before the CDR3 end, the germline J gene is used to fill in that end. The rearrangement links TRBV20-1 to TRBJ1-5; the D is unclear. Trimming removed 3 bases from V and 2 bases from J, with 14 bases in between. The CDR3 length is 15 residues. CDR1 DFQATT and CDR2 SNEGSKA come from the germline V gene (reference sequence). The CDR3 loop is CSASIAGPGNQPQHF. The covered CDR3 bases are TGCAGTGCTAGTATTGCTGGCCCCGGCAATCAGCCC.

This clone was detected many times. The missing CDR3 end, 3 residues past where the read stops, is filled in from the germline J gene. The chain combines TRBV12-5 with TRBJ2-3; a weak D match, TRBD2 (5 bases). The CDR3 consists of 16 residues. From germline, CDR1 is LGHNT and CDR2 FRNRAP. CDR3 amino acids: CASGLVRSEGMETQYF. Partial CDR3 DNA: TGTGCTAGTGGTTTGGTACGGTCCGAGGGTATGGAGACG.

There are many counts of this clone. The read ends 3 residues before the CDR3 terminus; that terminus is restored from the germline J gene. The genes are TRBV20-1 and TRBJ2-3, with no clear D. V lost 0 bases and J lost 0, with 4 bases in between. CDR3 length equals 13 residues. Germline lookup yields CDR1 DFQATT and CDR2 SNEGSKA (reference sequence). CDR3 sequence reads: CSARDTSTDTQYF. The sequenced CDR3 bases are TGCAGTGCTAGAGACACAAGCACAGATACG.

A remark on this clone: The read halts 3 residues ahead of the CDR3 end, with the missing end drawn from the germline J gene. The chain uses TRBV7-9 and TRBJ1-1; possible D gene TRBD1, 5 bases. Germline V gene sequence: CDR1 SEHNR, CDR2 FQNEAQ (reference sequence). This CDR3 is 13 amino acids long. The CDR3 bases that were read are TGTGCCAGCAGCTTAGTGGGGCAGGGAGGA. Translated, it gives CASSLVGQGG. The full CDR3 protein is CASSLVGQGGAFF.

This clone was found many times. The CDR3 is cut off 3 residues early in the read; its end comes from the germline J gene. This chain joins TRBV6-2 or TRBV6-3 and TRBJ2-5, with TRBD2 as a possible D gene (5 bases). Trimming shortened V by 8 bases and J by 5 bases, and 15 bases separated the two germline ends. There are 13 residues in the CDR3. Looked up from germline, CDR1 is MNHEY and CDR2 is SVGEGT. Incomplete CDR3 DNA: TGTGCCAGCCTAACCGGGTCGGGGGAGACC. Translated: CASLTGSGET. Given in full, the CDR3 is CASLTGSGETQYF.

Notes on this clone: The CDR3 extends 3 residues past the end of the read, so its final part is completed from the germline J gene. The V and J genes are TRBV19 and TRBJ1-2, with D uncertain. This CDR3 spans 15 amino acids. CDR1 and CDR2 (germline): LNHDA, SQIVND (reference sequence). CDR3 region: CASSASRGPYNDYTF. The sequenced part of the CDR3 DNA is TGTGCCAGTAGTGCTAGCAGAGGACCCTACAATGAC.

This clone was observed at least ten times. The CDR3 extends 3 residues past the end of the read, so its final part is completed from the germline J gene. V gene TRBV3-1 (or the pseudogene TRBV3-2) combines with J gene TRBJ2-2, with TRBD1 identical over 7 bases. Germline CDR1 is LGHDT and CDR2 is YNNKEL (reference sequence). V lost 3 bases to trimming and J lost 8 bases; unmatched junction nucleotides: 12. This CDR3 is built from 16 residues. CDR3 amino acids: CASSQGDSTWTGELFF. The CDR3 DNA, read in part, is TGTGCCAGCAGCCAGGGGGACAGTACATGGACGGGGGAG.

This clone is categorized as medium-sized (0.01 to 0.1%). The CDR3 extends 3 residues past the end of the read, so its final part is completed from the germline J gene. The V gene is TRBV20-1, the J gene TRBJ2-4; TRBD1 matches at 9 bases. In germline, CDR1 is DFQATT, CDR2 SNEGSKA (reference sequence). CDR3 length equals 16 residues. Trimming cost V 5 bases and J 8 bases; bases outside gene matches: 16. The CDR3 sequence is CSAELPGTGRTDIQYF. The part of the CDR3 DNA that was read is TGCAGTGCTGAATTACCCGGGACAGGGAGAACGGACATT.

In this sample, this clone turned up many times. The read halts 3 residues ahead of the CDR3 end, with the missing end drawn from the germline J gene. The chain couples TRBV6-1 to TRBJ1-1; D ambiguous. CDR1 is MNHNS, CDR2 SASEGT, per germline. The CDR3 sequence is 12 residues long. The ends were cut back, 4 bases at V and 7 bases at J, with 10 bases in the middle. The CDR3 loop reads CASSARWIEAFF. The sequenced CDR3 bases are TGTGCCAGCAGTGCCAGGTGGATTGAA.

The sample holds many counts of this clone. The read ends 3 residues before the CDR3 terminus; that terminus is restored from the germline J gene. The V call is TRBV5-6, the J call TRBJ1-1, with D possibly TRBD1 on 5 matching bases. In germline, CDR1 is SGHDT, CDR2 YYEEEE. The V end was cut by 2 bases, the J end by 7 bases, with 9 bases between. CDR3 size: 12 residues. Partial CDR3 DNA: TGTGCCAGCAGCTTCATGAGGGGTGAA. Protein product: CASSFMRGE. The whole CDR3 is CASSFMRGEAFF. The full variable domain, its missing parts supplied by reference TRBV5-6 and TRBJ1-1, is DAGVTQSPTHLIKTRGQQVTLRCSPKSGHDTVSWYQQALGQGPQFIFQYYEEEERQRGNFPDRFSGHQFPNYSSELNVNALLLGDSALYLCASSFMRGEAFFGQGTRLTVV.

This clone was observed many times. The missing CDR3 end, 3 residues past where the read stops, is filled in from the germline J gene. V and J are TRBV5-4 and TRBJ2-7, with 7 bases aligning to TRBD1. CDR3 size: 13 residues. CDR1 SGHNT and CDR2 YYREEE come from the germline V gene (reference sequence). The V and J ends lost 3 bases and 3 bases, in that order; junction bases with no gene match: 3. The chain's CDR3 is CASSYDRDYEQYF. The sequenced part of the CDR3 DNA is TGTGCCAGCAGCTATGACAGGGACTACGAG.

This clone has at least ten counts. The CDR3 end is not reached by the read, which stops 3 residues before it; the germline J gene fills it in. V is TRBV6-1 and J is TRBJ2-7, with 7 bases identical to TRBD1. The CDR3 is 15 residues long. Germline CDR1 reads MNHNS; CDR2 reads SASEGT. J was trimmed by 1 base and V by 1 base; bases with no gene match: 4. CDR3 protein: CASSEEGQISYEQYF. CDR3 bases read: TGTGCCAGCAGTGAAGAGGGACAGATTTCCTACGAG.

A few counts support this clone. The junction shows a germline mismatch at one end, possibly a read error. The read falls 3 residues short of the CDR3 end, and the missing part is taken from the germline J gene. This chain uses TRBV7-9 with TRBJ2-3, with a possible D match to TRBD2 (5 bases). Germline V gene data show CDR1 as SEHNR and CDR2 as FQNEAQ (reference sequence). The CDR3 is made up of 13 amino acids. CDR3 amino acids: CSSRSVTAETQYF. The sequenced CDR3 bases are TGTTCCAGCAGGTCCGTCACAGCGGAGACG.

This clone was seen ten or more times. The read ends 3 residues early relative to the CDR3; the germline J gene fills the gap. The V gene is TRBV2, the J gene TRBJ2-2; D is perhaps TRBD2 (6 bases). Trimming stripped 5 bases from V and 6 bases from J, with 16 bases between. The germline V gene encodes CDR1 SNHLY and CDR2 FYNNEI. The CDR3 runs 15 residues. This chain's CDR3 is CASSLAGGHAGELFF. The CDR3 DNA, read in part, is TGTGCCAGCAGTTTGGCAGGAGGGCATGCCGGGGAG.